This note documents a single T cell receptor beta chain sequence. This clone was counted at least ten times. Its cognate antigen has yet to be identified. No qualities accompany the bases; no much larger clone lies one base away. This specimen comes from a study of beta chain features in type 1 diabetes (dated by TCRdb to the late 2010s). For the study in its entirety: Patients and healthy donors did not differ in mean age, gender distribution, total cell number or subset yield. A total of 85 million to 140 million sorted cells were examined across all samples, and a strong correlation was observed between cell number per subset and RNA yield. In the study, recently diagnosed type 1 diabetes patients and matched healthy donors were compared on the TCRB repertoires of their sorted circulating CD4+ T cell subsets. Naive and central memory subsets were obtained from all 28 donors, but regulatory and stem cell-like memory subsets were isolated from only 8 patients and roughly eight healthy donors.

The CDR3 contains 16 residues, cysteine and phenylalanine counted. Only CDR3 DNA is held: 48 bases, read in frame from base 1. The V end gives up 2 bases and the J end 5 bases, leaving 11 bases in the junction not matched to a gene. According to the germline V gene, CDR1 reads KGHSH and CDR2 reads LQKENI. All of the isolated RNA was reverse transcribed with the High Capacity cDNA Reverse Transcription Kit, so expressed TCRB transcripts were sequenced. Deep immunoSEQ sequencing was applied to naive, central memory and regulatory T cell samples, giving an average of roughly 3.5 million total reads per sample. Sorted cells were lysed in RLT buffer, and RNA was extracted using DNase-treated RNeasy Micro or Mini kits according to cell number. To prevent cross-contamination, every cell subset was processed on its own, while patient and healthy donor samples were processed together. The immunoSEQ multiplex PCR was used to amplify TCRB sequences from cDNA, yielding 87-bp fragments that span the CDR3 region. The amplicons were sequenced using the Illumina HiSeq platform. In the source study's methods: PCR bias was computationally corrected using synthetic template baselines, reads within Hamming distance 2 were collapsed, and singletons that could not be merged were discarded. Reads were aligned against IMGT so that V, D and J genes, CDR3 length and insertions or deletions at six rearrangement sites could be assigned. Within each subset, clonotype counts were normalized to the number of sorted cells before true diversity and Gini coefficients were calculated with the tcR R package. The overlap coefficient, calculated on TCRB nucleotide sequences, was used to measure repertoire sharing. TCRdb stores this immuneACCESS table with in-frame sequences only. Part of the clones is absent; in the studies checked, under half of the shortfall reflects unresolved V genes, and no reason is known for the rest. V and J calls and clone size follow that table, whereas D and trimming were derived from the DNA. This sample gives hundreds of thousands of clones in total; about 15% of them show up just once. Roughly 7% of the sample is taken by the ten largest.

Each donor gave one peripheral blood draw, around 100 mL on average, collected into heparinised tubes. Using a panel that included CD45RO, CCR7, CD25, CD127, CD95 and CD27, naive, central memory, regulatory and stem cell-like memory CD4+ T cells were sorted on a BD FACSAria II. A purity above 95% was achieved for all sorted populations. PBMCs were isolated right away by Lymphoprep density gradient centrifugation and were stained directly, without culture. Samples were stained and sorted in pairs, with one healthy donor and one patient per experiment, so that batch effects were minimized. Summary of the overall study and its limitations: The naive, central memory and regulatory TCRB repertoires appeared to resemble one another more closely among patients than among healthy donors. At VDJ recombination sites, patients with type 1 diabetes made fewer insertions and deleted more nucleotides, a pattern implying thymic rearrangement abnormalities. Type 1 diabetes patients showed a moderate but significant shortening of TCRB CDR3 length in all four CD4+ subsets. PCR may preferentially amplify shorter templates, but because patient and control samples were amplified and corrected together, any resulting skew would affect both groups equally. Because the HLA sub-analyses included only small numbers of individuals, any influence of HLA type on TCRB rearrangement was left unresolved. Sequencing cDNA rather than genomic DNA could over-represent highly expressing activated cells, although activation and CD3 levels did not differ between groups.

The TCR originated in a man aged 25 to 40 in good health. This sequence uses TRBV18 and TRBJ2-5, with 7 central nucleotides matching TRBD1. The sample taken for sequencing was central memory CD4+ T cells from blood. The DNA reads as follows: TGTGCCAGCTCACCAGACAGGGTTGTACATCTGGAGACCCAGTACTTC. It translates to CASSPDRVVHLETQYF.